This TCR beta chain was profiled in a study of blood T cells in healthy people across ages. With a J-beta primer mix and a sample-barcoded 5' primer, a second PCR ran roughly 6 to 12 cycles. TCRdb redid the calling of the 5' RACE reads with MiXCR, one entry per CDR3 protein. Of hundreds of thousands of distinct CDR3 sequences listed, about 48% were seen once; the top ten hold 13%. Healthy Russian Caucasian donors spanned ages roughly 6 to 100 years. Each sample had at least 6.5 million PBMCs isolated. Total RNA was isolated from each sample in quantities of at least 5 micrograms. This CDR3 region has 14 residues. The V gene end was trimmed by 4 bases and the J gene end by 11 bases; junction bases not matched to a gene: 8. Looked up from germline, CDR1 is SGHTA and CDR2 is FQGNSA.

This TCR derives from a man under 40 in good health. The chain couples TRBV7-2 to TRBJ2-5; 12 bases fit TRBD1. The specimen was blood. CDR3 residues: CASSSGQGANEQYF. The CDR3 DNA reads as TGTGCCAGCAGCTCGGGACAGGGGGCAAATGAGCAGTACTTC.